Below, 10 T cell receptor beta chains from the same sample are listed, as sequenced in a study of long-term antiretroviral therapy in people with HIV. Survey-level immunoSEQ v3.0 assays were run. The protocol was immunoSEQ multiplex PCR, while the TCRdb copy is restricted to in-frame clones and leaves out a portion. The data contain some 30,000 clones, over 75% of them singletons. Source: unsorted PBMCs, taken 2 years after starting antiretroviral therapy. The receptors here all came from a man aged 50 to 60 with HIV.

The genes are TRBV27 and TRBJ1-1, with unresolved D. CDR1 is MNHEY and CDR2 is SMNVEV in the germline V gene (reference sequence). The CDR3 runs 13 residues. V gave up 6 bases and J gave up 0 bases, with 8 bases separating them. CDR3 residues: CASSRVMNTEAFF. The CDR3 DNA reads as TGTGCCAGCAGCCGGGTAATGAACACTGAAGCTTTCTTT.

V gene TRBV7-2 combines with J gene TRBJ2-5; a possible D gene is TRBD1 (6 bases). This CDR3 has 14 amino acids. Germline V CDR1 and CDR2: SGHTA, FQGNSA. V lost 8 bases and J 1 base, leaving 14 bases between the germline ends. In DNA, the CDR3 is TGTGCCAGCGCAGAGGCAGGGGTCCAAGAGACCCAGTACTTC. This sequence encodes CASAEAGVQETQYF.

The sample holds a few counts of this clone. The V and J genes are TRBV11-2 and TRBJ1-2; 7 nucleotides align to TRBD1. Germline lookup yields CDR1 SGHAT and CDR2 FQNNGV. V shed 4 bases, J shed 3 bases, and the junction held 5 bases outside the gene matches. The CDR3 length is 14 residues. The CDR3 region has the DNA TGTGCCAGCAGCTACAGGGGAGACTACTATGGCTACACCTTC. It yields the protein CASSYRGDYYGYTF.

The chain couples TRBV7-9 to TRBJ2-7; 8 bases align to TRBD1. The CDR3 sequence is 14 residues long. Germline CDR1 and CDR2: SEHNR and FQNEAQ (reference sequence). V lost 2 bases, J lost 5 bases, and 5 bases stayed unmatched. The CDR3 loop is CASSLTAGGDEQYF. CDR3 coding DNA: TGTGCCAGCAGCTTAACGGCAGGGGGCGACGAGCAGTACTTC.

This chain uses TRBV6-6 with TRBJ1-4; D is unclear. The CDR3 is 14 residues long. The germline gives CDR1 MNHNY, CDR2 SVGAGI (reference sequence). Trimming cost V 6 bases and J 8 bases, with 16 bases left between them. This CDR3 is CASRPSGVGEKLFF. The CDR3 DNA follows: TGTGCCAGCAGACCCAGCGGGGTAGGGGAAAAACTGTTTTTT.

The chain uses TRBV18 and TRBJ2-7, with 10 bases aligning to TRBD2. V lost 6 bases to trimming and J lost 2 bases; unmatched junction nucleotides: 13. Per the germline V gene, CDR1 is KGHSH and CDR2 is LQKENI. This CDR3 is 17 amino acids long. The CDR3 DNA reads TGTGCCAGCTCCCCAGGGGTAGCGGGGGGCTCGACCTACGAGCAGTACTTC. The encoded protein is CASSPGVAGGSTYEQYF.

This clone was recorded a few times. The rearrangement uses TRBV6-4 and TRBJ2-1, with D tentatively TRBD1 or TRBD2 (6 bases each). Germline V gene data show CDR1 as MRHNA and CDR2 as SNTAGT. Trimming removed 0 bases at V and 4 bases at J, with 10 bases between. CDR3 size: 15 residues. CDR3 in amino acids: CASSDSGGAYNEQFF. The CDR3 nucleotides are TGTGCCAGCAGTGACTCCGGGGGCGCTTACAATGAGCAGTTCTTC.

The rearrangement joins TRBV11-2 to TRBJ2-5, with unresolved D. The length of the CDR3 is 14 residues. Per the germline V gene, CDR1 is SGHAT and CDR2 is FQNNGV. V was clipped by 1 base and J by 4 bases, with 10 bases between them. The CDR3 DNA is TGTGCCAGCAGCTTAGTTCGGGTGGCAGAGACCCAGTACTTC. Translated, it gives CASSLVRVAETQYF.

V usage is TRBV2 and J usage is TRBJ1-1; D is possibly TRBD1 (5 bases). Trimming pared 10 bases from V and 4 bases from J, leaving 16 bases between. Germline CDR1 SNHLY, CDR2 FYNNEI. The CDR3 has 13 residues. The CDR3 loop is CATEQEAGTEAFF. The CDR3 nucleotides are TGTGCCACCGAACAGGAAGCGGGCACTGAAGCTTTCTTT.

V gene TRBV27 combines with J gene TRBJ2-3; 7 nucleotides agree with TRBD2. The V gene end was trimmed by 6 bases and the J gene end by 6 bases; junction bases not matched to a gene: 15. Looked up from germline, CDR1 is MNHEY and CDR2 is SMNVEV (reference sequence). This CDR3 is 16 amino acids long. The CDR3 coding sequence is TGTGCCAGCAGAACTTCTCGGCGGGAGATGGTTGATACGCAGTATTTT. Translating it yields CASRTSRREMVDTQYF.